The clone carrying this T cell receptor (beta chain) was seen only a few times. Its antigen is still unknown. TCRdb's table, derived via immunoSEQ multiplex PCR, lists solely in-frame clones and lacks some. The sample carries tens of thousands of clones, about four fifths recorded once. The V gene end was trimmed by 5 bases and the J gene end by 5 bases; junction bases not matched to a gene: 7. Germline values: CDR1 SNHLY, CDR2 FYNNEI. This CDR3 is built from 15 residues. These data originate in a study of OX40 agonist ivuxolimab in advanced cancers. Study details: Ivuxolimab, an antibody that agonizes OX40 (CD134), was administered to the patients. Participants could have had prior anti-PD-1, anti-PD-L1 or anti-CTLA-4 therapy, and around 40% had some.

Findings and caveats of the study: Researchers did not determine the expanded peripheral T cells' antigen specificity.

This clonotype originated in an adult with an advanced solid tumor such as melanoma, head and neck, liver or kidney cancer. The J gene is TRBJ1-5, the V gene TRBV2; 9 nucleotides line up with TRBD1. This specimen consisted of CD4+ or CD8+ T cells sorted from blood, obtained in a trial of the OX40 agonist ivuxolimab. The CDR3 is CASSLAGTGYQPQHF. As DNA, the CDR3 is TGTGCCAGCAGTTTGGCGGGGACAGGGTATCAGCCCCAGCATTTT.